This T cell receptor (beta chain) stems from a study of cytomegalovirus exposure and HLA in healthy donors. Looking at the study overall: Early released data had tens of millions of unique TCRs, all coming from HLA-typed donors.

Comments on this clone: What it binds is unknown.

The PCR ran on 60 Vbeta and 13 Jbeta primers. The assay was immunoSEQ multiplex PCR, and TCRdb's table has in-frame clones only and misses some. The table lists roughly 120,000 clones, around 68% of them singletons, with around 3.9% in the top ten. The study's findings and limits: A later analysis reportedly identified an Asian-associated ancestry cluster as carrying fewer N-insertions than the roughly 700-donor mean. Researchers reported in a later analysis that common viral pathogens appeared linked to several top clusters.

The clonotype was recovered from a middle-aged woman in good health and CMV-seropositive. The sequencing input was PBMCs.

The DNA of the CDR3 is TGTGCCAGCTCACCGACAGGGCCCTCGACTAGCGAGCAGTACTTC. Its translation is CASSPTGPSTSEQYF. The chain combines TRBV18 with TRBJ2-7; D is perhaps TRBD1 (7 bases). CDR1 KGHSH and CDR2 LQKENI come from the germline V gene. The CDR3 is 15 amino acids. The V gene lost 3 bases and the J gene lost 6 bases, with 18 bases spanning the gap.